Shown below are 30 T cell receptor beta chains from a single sample sequenced in a study of T cell repertoires in aging, cancer and after chemotherapy (dated by TCRdb to the late 2010s). Sequencer: Illumina MiSeq. Using a mixed TRB-A/B primer pool, multiplex touch-down PCR amplified rearranged TRB sequences covering the V, D and J segments. TCRdb trimmed public reads at Q25 via fastp, called clones via MiXCR and kept in-frame beta chains. Under each unique CDR3 protein, matching rows form one entry showing the most common genes and DNA. The sample table lists around 1,800 distinct CDR3 sequences, about a fifth of them with a count of one. Around three fifths of the sample is held by the ten biggest clonotypes. Genomic DNA extracted from peripheral blood, rather than sorted cells or RNA, was used as the source for amplification of TCR beta rearrangements. Sequenced input: blood. The receptors were gathered from a human donor with a solid tumor.

The V gene is TRBV6-5, the J gene TRBJ2-3; the D gene is possibly TRBD1 (6 bases). The germline gives CDR1 MNHEY, CDR2 SVGAGI. The length of the CDR3 is 16 residues. V was shortened by 4 bases and J by 3 bases, with 17 bases between the two germline ends. CDR3 nucleotides: TGTGCCAGCAGTTTCGCCGGGACATCGGCAACAGATACGCAGTATTTT. It encodes CASSFAGTSATDTQYF.

This clonotype is labeled medium-sized. The V and J genes are TRBV27 and TRBJ2-7; possibly TRBD1 for D (5 bases). The CDR3 is 15 amino acids. The V and J ends lost 1 base and 5 bases respectively, with 15 bases between them. The germline V gene encodes CDR1 MNHEY and CDR2 SMNVEV (reference sequence). The CDR3 DNA reads as TGTGCCAGCAGTTTATTAGGTGTGACAGACGACGAGCAGTACTTC. Translating gives CASSLLGVTDDEQYF.

In its sample, this clonotype is medium-sized. This chain uses TRBV7-2 with TRBJ2-1, with TRBD2 matching over 11 bases. CDR3 length: 18 residues. The V gene end was trimmed by 0 bases and the J gene end by 1 base; junction bases not matched to a gene: 5. In germline, CDR1 is SGHTA, CDR2 FQGNSA. DNA of the CDR3: TGTGCCAGCAGCTTAGCCCCACTAGCGGGGGTATCCTACAATGAGCAGTTCTTC. Amino acids: CASSLAPLAGVSYNEQFF.

This clonotype was counted between two and nine times. V is TRBV4-3 and J is TRBJ2-7; 7 nucleotides align to TRBD1. V was pared by 3 bases and J by 1 base, with 3 bases of the junction left unmatched. The germline gives CDR1 LGHNA, CDR2 YSLEER. The CDR3 totals 14 residues. The CDR3 here is CASSHEGQSYEQYF. CDR3 nucleotides: TGCGCCAGCAGCCATGAGGGACAGTCCTACGAGCAGTACTTC.

The rearrangement links TRBV10-1 to TRBJ2-1; 13 bases fit TRBD2. The germline V gene encodes CDR1 WNHNN and CDR2 SYGVQD (reference sequence). This CDR3 is 19 amino acids long. The junction had 11 bases not matched to a gene; V was cut back by 6 bases and J by 0 bases. CDR3 amino acids: CASSGGTSGAHSSYNEQFF. CDR3 in DNA: TGCGCCAGCAGCGGCGGGACTAGCGGGGCTCATAGCTCCTACAATGAGCAGTTCTTC.

This clonotype appeared a few times. The CDR3 DNA sequence: TGTGCCAGCAGCTTAGCGGGGGACAGGGATACGCAGTATTTT. It specifies CASSLAGDRDTQYF. This rearrangement joins TRBV7-9 to TRBJ2-3; 8 nucleotides match TRBD1. Germline CDR1 reads SEHNR; CDR2 reads FQNEAQ (reference sequence). V dropped 0 bases and J dropped 6; count of bases not matched to a gene: 2. This CDR3 spans 14 amino acids.

The rearrangement links TRBV7-9 to TRBJ2-1, with 10 positions matching TRBD2. Germline V gene lookup returns CDR1 SEHNR and CDR2 FQNEAQ (reference sequence). V lost 6 bases to trimming and J lost 8 bases; unmatched junction nucleotides: 16. There are 17 residues in the CDR3. DNA of the CDR3: TGTGCCAGCAGTCCCAAACTAAGACTAGCGGGCGGCCATGAGCAGTTCTTC. It is translated as CASSPKLRLAGGHEQFF.

A word on this clonotype: This may be a read error: a much more frequent sequence differs by one nucleotide. The V call is TRBV28, the J call TRBJ1-3; TRBD1 might be the D (5 bases). The CDR3 totals 14 residues. Per germline, CDR1 MDHEN and CDR2 SYDVKM. CDR3 sequence reads: CASRPHGAENIIYF. In DNA form, the CDR3 reads TGTGCCAGCAGACCCCACGGGGCAGAAAACATCATATATTTT.

This clonotype is categorized as medium-sized. The rearrangement joins TRBV5-4 to TRBJ1-2; 8 bases match TRBD1. Per germline, CDR1 SGHNT and CDR2 YYREEE (reference sequence). J was trimmed by 4 bases and V by 3 bases; bases with no gene match: 8. The CDR3 covers 15 residues. CDR3 nucleotides: TGTGCCAGCAGCTCACCGACAGGGGAGAGCTATGGCTACACCTTC. It codes for CASSSPTGESYGYTF.

This clonotype came up once. The chain joins TRBV2 to TRBJ2-3; TRBD2 matches 14 bases. CDR1 and CDR2 from the germline V gene are SNHLY and FYNNEI. CDR3 length equals 18 residues. Trimming cost V 5 bases and J 6 bases; bases outside gene matches: 13. DNA for the CDR3: TGTGCCAGCAGTATTCGGGAGACTAGCGGGAGGGCCAGGGATACGCAGTATTTT. It translates to CASSIRETSGRARDTQYF.

The rearrangement uses TRBV13 and TRBJ1-1; TRBD1 matches at 9 bases. Germline CDR1 PRHDT, CDR2 FYEKMQ (reference sequence). J lost 5 bases, V lost 7 bases, and 11 bases had no gene match. This CDR3 comprises 15 residues. CDR3 residues: CASTPPGQGLTEAFF. CDR3 nucleotides: TGTGCCAGCACTCCGCCGGGACAGGGATTGACTGAAGCTTTCTTT.

As to this clonotype: Since a much larger clone is just one base distant, this may be a read error. CDR3 DNA: TGTGCCATCAGCTCCAGCGGACAGGGGAACACTGAAGCTTTCTTT. Translated, it gives CAISSSGQGNTEAFF. V and J are TRBV24-1 and TRBJ1-1; 8 nucleotides match TRBD1. V shed 11 bases and J 1 base; nucleotides not matched to a gene: 11. Germline-derived CDR1 and CDR2 are KGHDR and SFDVKD. The CDR3 is 15 amino acids.

This clonotype was recorded a few times. The chain is built from TRBV20-1 and TRBJ2-1; TRBD2 matches at 7 bases. The CDR3 has 16 amino acids. The V and J ends lost 0 bases and 0 bases, in that order; junction bases with no gene match: 5. CDR1 is DFQATT, CDR2 SNEGSKA, per germline (reference sequence). In nucleotides, the CDR3 is TGCAGTGCTAGAGATCTTAGCGGGCACTCCTACAATGAGCAGTTCTTC. This encodes CSARDLSGHSYNEQFF.

The chain couples TRBV7-9 to TRBJ2-1; TRBD2 matches 10 bases. The CDR3 covers 15 residues. Per the germline V gene, CDR1 is SEHNR and CDR2 is FQNEAQ (reference sequence). Trimming cost V 4 bases and J 6 bases; bases outside gene matches: 6. CDR3 protein: CASSSPGLASNEQFF. CDR3 nucleotide sequence: TGTGCCAGCAGCTCCCCGGGACTAGCGAGCAATGAGCAGTTCTTC.

The genes are TRBV5-6 and TRBJ2-1; D remains ambiguous. The ends were cut back, 3 bases at V and 4 bases at J, with 5 bases in the middle. This CDR3 contains 12 residues. Germline assignment: CDR1 SGHDT and CDR2 YYEEEE. The CDR3 nucleotides are TGTGCCAGCAGCTCAACATACAATGAGCAGTTCTTC. It yields the protein CASSSTYNEQFF.

This clonotype was seen only a few times. V usage is TRBV10-3 and J usage is TRBJ2-1, with D possibly being TRBD1 or TRBD2 (7 bases each). V was shortened by 5 bases and J by 5 bases, with 16 bases between the two germline ends. Per the germline V gene, CDR1 is ENHRY and CDR2 is SYGVKD. CDR3 length equals 15 residues. This chain's CDR3 is CAISWLAGGDNEQFF. DNA of the CDR3: TGTGCCATCAGTTGGTTGGCAGGGGGGGACAATGAGCAGTTCTTC.

This clonotype was seen only once. The chain is built from TRBV27 and TRBJ1-2, with no clear D. Germline V gene sequence: CDR1 MNHEY, CDR2 SMNVEV (reference sequence). The ends were cut back, 5 bases at V and 7 bases at J, with 11 bases in the middle. This CDR3 is 12 amino acids long. Written as DNA, the CDR3 is TGTGCCAGCAGTCCCACGGTGGCTGGCTACACCTTC. This translates into CASSPTVAGYTF.

This chain joins TRBV5-1 and TRBJ1-2, with a weak D call TRBD1 (5 bases). The CDR3 consists of 14 residues. V was clipped by 0 bases and J by 4 bases, with 10 bases between them. Germline-derived CDR1 and CDR2 are SGHRS and YFSETQ. In DNA form, the CDR3 reads TGCGCCAGCAGCTTGGACACTGGGGGCTATGGCTACACCTTC. As protein: CASSLDTGGYGYTF.

Sample share makes this clonotype medium-sized. This sequence joins TRBV10-3 and TRBJ2-1, with TRBD2 identical over 10 bases. The CDR3 consists of 15 residues. Germline lookup yields CDR1 ENHRY and CDR2 SYGVKD. The trim removed 6 bases at V and 7 bases at J, leaving 9 bases unmatched. The CDR3 coding sequence is TGTGCCATCAGGCGAGCGGGAGGGCCCGGAAATGAGCAGTTCTTC. It encodes CAIRRAGGPGNEQFF.

The rearrangement links TRBV7-9 to TRBJ2-1, with D maybe TRBD2 (5 bases). Germline lookup yields CDR1 SEHNR and CDR2 FQNEAQ (reference sequence). CDR3 length: 17 residues. V was trimmed by 5 bases and J by 2 bases, leaving 19 bases between them. The DNA of the CDR3 is TGTGCCAGCAGCCCCCGCCTGCGGGTCTCCCCCTACAATGAGCAGTTCTTC. It specifies CASSPRLRVSPYNEQFF. Drawing the rest from reference TRBV7-9 and TRBJ2-1, the complete variable domain is DTGVSQNPRHKITKRGQNVTFRCDPISEHNRLYWYRQTLGQGPEFLTYFQNEAQLEKSRLLSDRFSAERPKGSFSTLEIQRTEQGDSAMYLCASSPRLRVSPYNEQFFGPGTRLTVL.

V gene TRBV9 combines with J gene TRBJ2-2; possibly TRBD1 for D (5 bases). The CDR3 runs 14 residues. Trimming cost V 7 bases and J 1 base, with 11 bases left between them. From germline, CDR1 is SGDLS and CDR2 YYNGEE. DNA for the CDR3: TGTGCCAGCGGTCGGCAGGGGAACACCGGGGAGCTGTTTTTT. This sequence encodes CASGRQGNTGELFF.

This clonotype rates as medium-sized (0.01 to 0.1%). The chain uses TRBV27 and TRBJ2-7, with TRBD1 identical over 9 bases. This CDR3 region has 15 residues. J gave up 3 bases and V 6 bases, and 9 bases lay outside the gene matches. Germline CDR1 MNHEY, CDR2 SMNVEV (reference sequence). CDR3 DNA sequence: TGTGCCAGCAGCACCGTGACAGGGGGAGACTACGAGCAGTACTTC. This gives the protein CASSTVTGGDYEQYF.

CDR3 in amino acids: CASSSSSGPQHF. DNA of the CDR3: TGTGCCAGCAGCTCGTCCTCAGGGCCCCAGCATTTT. V is TRBV7-2 and J is TRBJ1-5; the D is unclear. The CDR3 runs to 12 residues. Germline CDR1 SGHTA, CDR2 FQGNSA. V lost 4 bases and J 9 bases, leaving 10 bases between the germline ends.

By share, this clonotype counts as medium-sized. V usage is TRBV29-1 and J usage is TRBJ2-1; D gene unclear. Trimming shortened V by 1 base and J by 0 bases, and 19 bases separated the two germline ends. The CDR3 runs to 18 residues. Germline lookup yields CDR1 SQVTM and CDR2 ANQGSEA. The CDR3 spells CSVEGEARFPGSYNEQFF. The CDR3 DNA reads as TGCAGCGTTGAAGGGGAAGCCAGATTCCCGGGCTCCTACAATGAGCAGTTCTTC.

The V gene is TRBV7-9, the J gene TRBJ2-1; D might be TRBD1 or TRBD2, each matching 5 bases. The length of the CDR3 is 15 residues. Germline CDR1 is SEHNR and CDR2 is FQNEAQ (reference sequence). Trimming took 8 bases from V and 6 from J, leaving 20 bases between them. The DNA of the CDR3 is TGTGCCAGCCGCCAGGGAGTCTCATTCAGCAATGAGCAGTTCTTC. Translated: CASRQGVSFSNEQFF.

This clonotype has just a few counts. J is TRBJ2-7 and V is TRBV5-1; a weak D match, TRBD2 (5 bases). This CDR3 contains 14 residues. The germline V gene has CDR1 SGHRS and CDR2 YFSETQ. V was pared by 2 bases and J by 7 bases, with 16 bases between. The CDR3 protein is CASSLFRQSGEQYF. As DNA, the CDR3 is TGCGCCAGCAGCTTATTCCGGCAGAGCGGTGAGCAGTACTTC.

As concerns this clonotype: A read error may explain this, as a much larger clone is one base away. The V gene is TRBV15, the J gene TRBJ2-2, with D perhaps given as TRBD1 or TRBD2 (5 bases each). The CDR3 runs 16 residues. Per the germline V gene, CDR1 is LNHNV and CDR2 is YYDKDF (reference sequence). V gave up 0 bases and J gave up 7 bases, with 15 bases separating them. The chain's CDR3 is CATSREGAWECGELFF. The DNA for the CDR3 is TGTGCCACCAGCAGAGAAGGGGCGTGGGAGTGCGGGGAGCTGTTTTTT. Full variable domain (outside the CDR3, taken from reference TRBV15 and TRBJ2-2): DAMVIQNPRYQVTQFGKPVTLSCSQTLNHNVMYWYQQKSSQAPKLLFHYYDKDFNNEADTPDNFQSRRPNTSFCFLDIRSPGLGDTAMYLCATSREGAWECGELFFGEGSRLTVL.

The V and J genes are TRBV4-3 and TRBJ1-4; no definite D call. V was trimmed by 2 bases and J by 12 bases, leaving 16 bases between them. The CDR3 totals 14 residues. Germline CDR1 reads LGHNA; CDR2 reads YSLEER. This chain's CDR3 is CASSQNARFPELFF. CDR3 DNA sequence: TGCGCCAGCAGCCAAAACGCGAGGTTCCCCGAACTGTTTTTT.

This clonotype was picked up a small number of times. CDR3 DNA: TGCAGTGCTAGGCCTAAGGGCTTTACTGGAAACACCATATATTTT. It translates to CSARPKGFTGNTIYF. The V gene is TRBV20-1, the J gene TRBJ1-3; D call uncertain. V lost 3 bases to trimming and J lost 2 bases, with 14 bases between them. In germline, CDR1 is DFQATT, CDR2 SNEGSKA (reference sequence). This CDR3 is built from 15 residues.

This clonotype is labeled as medium-sized. This rearrangement joins TRBV24-1 to TRBJ2-7; 7 bases fit TRBD1. V shed 1 base, J shed 3 bases, and the junction held 5 bases outside the gene matches. This CDR3 is built from 15 residues. The germline gives CDR1 KGHDR, CDR2 SFDVKD. This CDR3 reads CATSDLRQGVYEQYF. The DNA of the CDR3 is TGTGCCACCAGTGATTTAAGGCAGGGGGTCTACGAGCAGTACTTC.